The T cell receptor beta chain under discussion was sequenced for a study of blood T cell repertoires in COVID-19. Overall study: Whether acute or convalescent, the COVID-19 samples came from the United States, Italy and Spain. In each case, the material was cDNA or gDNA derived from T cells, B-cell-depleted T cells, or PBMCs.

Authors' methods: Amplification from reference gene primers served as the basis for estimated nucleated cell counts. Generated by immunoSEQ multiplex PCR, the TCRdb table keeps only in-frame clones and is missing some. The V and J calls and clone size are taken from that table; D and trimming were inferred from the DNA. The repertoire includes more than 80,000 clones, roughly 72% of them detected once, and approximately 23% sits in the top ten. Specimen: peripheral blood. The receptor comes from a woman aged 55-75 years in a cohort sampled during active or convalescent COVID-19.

DNA for the CDR3: TGTGCCAGCCGATGGGACTGGTATTCACCCCTCCACTTT. This gives the protein CASRWDWYSPLHF. The chain couples TRBV27 to TRBJ1-6; D is perhaps TRBD1 (5 bases). Germline CDR1 is MNHEY and CDR2 is SMNVEV (reference sequence). The length of the CDR3 is 13 residues. Between the trimmed V and J ends, which lost 8 bases and 8 bases, there was a span of 13 bases.